This T cell receptor (beta chain) was sequenced for a study of graft-versus-host responses after intestinal transplantation. This clone was picked up a small number of times. Study outcomes and limitations: Analysis identified GvH clones in recipient marrow, with some appearing first in ileum or blood.

The authors combined around 200,000 CFSE-labeled responder cells with around 200,000 irradiated, violet-dye-labeled stimulator cells in plates. CD3+CD4+ and CD3+CD8+ responders that were proliferating and CFSE-low were sorted post-reaction. Generated by immunoSEQ multiplex PCR, the TCRdb table keeps only in-frame clones and is missing some. The data hold 15,000 to 20,000 clones, with roughly 36% observed a single time. Germline CDR1 is SGDLS and CDR2 is YYNGEE. Trimming removed 0 bases from V and 4 bases from J, with 8 bases in between. This CDR3 is built from 14 residues. The rearrangement links TRBV9 to TRBJ2-1, with a possible D match to TRBD2 (5 bases). The starting material was alloreactive CD4+ T cells from a mixed lymphocyte reaction culture, obtained before transplantation. Described subset: CFSE-low proliferating T cells sorted from roughly six-day pre-transplant mixed lymphocyte reaction (GvH or HvG direction). This receptor was obtained from a human patient who was an organ donor for intestinal transplantation. The CDR3 spells CASSVATRYNEQFF. DNA of the CDR3: TGTGCCAGCAGCGTAGCTACTAGATACAATGAGCAGTTCTTC.